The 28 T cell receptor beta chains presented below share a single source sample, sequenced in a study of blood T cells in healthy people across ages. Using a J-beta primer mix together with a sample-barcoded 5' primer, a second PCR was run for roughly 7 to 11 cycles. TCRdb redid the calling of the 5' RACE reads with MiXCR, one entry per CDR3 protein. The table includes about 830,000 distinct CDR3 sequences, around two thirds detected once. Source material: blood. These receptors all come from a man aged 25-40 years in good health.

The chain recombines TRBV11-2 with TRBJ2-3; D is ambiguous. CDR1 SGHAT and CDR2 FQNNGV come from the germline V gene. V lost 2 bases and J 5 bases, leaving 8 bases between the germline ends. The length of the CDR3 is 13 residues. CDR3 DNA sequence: TGTGCCAGCAGCTTAAATGGGCAAGATACGCAGTATTTT. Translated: CASSLNGQDTQYF. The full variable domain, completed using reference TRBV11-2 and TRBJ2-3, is EAGVAQSPRYKIIEKRQSVAFWCNPISGHATLYWYQQILGQGPKLLIQFQNNGVVDDSQLPKDRFSAERLKGVDSTLKIQPAKLEDSAVYLCASSLNGQDTQYFGPGTRLTVL.

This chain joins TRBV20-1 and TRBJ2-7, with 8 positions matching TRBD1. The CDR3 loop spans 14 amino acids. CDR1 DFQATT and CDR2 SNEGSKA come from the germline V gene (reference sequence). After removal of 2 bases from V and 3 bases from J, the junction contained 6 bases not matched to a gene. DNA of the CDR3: TGCAGTGCTAGACTCGGGACAGGACGCTACGAGCAGTACTTC. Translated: CSARLGTGRYEQYF.

The CDR3 DNA is TGTGCCAGCAGTTTTAAGACGCCGGGACAAGCCTTGAGTGAGCAGTTCTTC. Protein: CASSFKTPGQALSEQFF. The V and J genes are TRBV27 and TRBJ2-1; TRBD1 is a possible D gene (6 bases). The CDR3 runs to 17 residues. Germline V gene data show CDR1 as MNHEY and CDR2 as SMNVEV (reference sequence). Deletions cut 3 bases from V and 9 bases from J, with 24 bases between.

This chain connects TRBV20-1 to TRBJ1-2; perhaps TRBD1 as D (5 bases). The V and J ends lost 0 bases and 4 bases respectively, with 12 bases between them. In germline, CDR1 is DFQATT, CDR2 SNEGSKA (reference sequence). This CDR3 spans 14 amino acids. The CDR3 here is CSARDLGETYGYTF. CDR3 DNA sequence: TGCAGTGCTAGAGATCTGGGGGAGACCTATGGCTACACCTTC.

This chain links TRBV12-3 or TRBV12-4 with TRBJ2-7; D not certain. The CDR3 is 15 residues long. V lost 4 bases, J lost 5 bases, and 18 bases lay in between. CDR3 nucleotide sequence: TGTGCCAGCAGTTCCGACTCTTTTCCCCAGAACGAGCAGTACTTC. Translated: CASSSDSFPQNEQYF.

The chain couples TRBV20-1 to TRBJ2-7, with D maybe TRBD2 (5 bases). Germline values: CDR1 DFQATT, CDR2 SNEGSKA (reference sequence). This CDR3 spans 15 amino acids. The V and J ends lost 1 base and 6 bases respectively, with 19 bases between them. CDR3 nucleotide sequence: TGCAGTGCTAGAGGGAGGAAGGGAACGCTCGGCGAGCAGTACTTC. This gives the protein CSARGRKGTLGEQYF.

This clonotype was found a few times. The CDR3 DNA is TGTGCCAGCAGCCCTACAGGGGTCCAGCCCCAGCATTTT. It is translated as CASSPTGVQPQHF. The chain has TRBV27 and TRBJ1-5; 7 bases fit TRBD1. Germline values: CDR1 MNHEY, CDR2 SMNVEV (reference sequence). This CDR3 has 13 amino acids. The V gene end was trimmed by 6 bases and the J gene end by 7 bases; junction bases not matched to a gene: 6.

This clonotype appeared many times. The CDR3 DNA sequence: TGCGCCAGCAGCAGGGACAGCAATCAGCCCCAGCATTTT. The encoded protein is CASSRDSNQPQHF. The chain uses TRBV5-1 and TRBJ1-5, with a tentative D call TRBD1 (5 bases). The V end lost 4 bases, the J end lost 1 base, and 6 bases lay between the germline ends. The CDR3 length is 13 residues. Germline V gene sequence: CDR1 SGHRS, CDR2 YFSETQ.

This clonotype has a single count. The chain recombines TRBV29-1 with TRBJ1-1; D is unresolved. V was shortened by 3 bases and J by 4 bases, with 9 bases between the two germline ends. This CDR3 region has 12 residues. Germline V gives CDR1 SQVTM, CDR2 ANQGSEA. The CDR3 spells CSVDFRGTEAFF. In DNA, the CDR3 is TGCAGCGTTGATTTCCGGGGCACTGAAGCTTTCTTT.

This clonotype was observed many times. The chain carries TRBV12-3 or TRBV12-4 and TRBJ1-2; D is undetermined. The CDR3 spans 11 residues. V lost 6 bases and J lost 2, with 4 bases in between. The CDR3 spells CASSLNYGYTF. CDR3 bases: TGTGCCAGCAGCTTGAACTATGGCTACACCTTC.

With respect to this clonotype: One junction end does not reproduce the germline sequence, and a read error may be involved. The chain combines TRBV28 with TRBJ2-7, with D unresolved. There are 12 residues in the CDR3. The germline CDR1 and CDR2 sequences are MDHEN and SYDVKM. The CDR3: CARSIVSYEQYF. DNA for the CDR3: TGTGCCCGCAGTATAGTCAGTTACGAGCAGTACTTC.

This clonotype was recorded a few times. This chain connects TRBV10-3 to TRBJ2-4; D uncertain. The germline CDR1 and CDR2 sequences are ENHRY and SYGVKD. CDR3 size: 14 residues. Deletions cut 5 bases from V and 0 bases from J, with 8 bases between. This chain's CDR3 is CAISSDIAKNIQYF. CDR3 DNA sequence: TGTGCCATCAGTTCCGATATAGCCAAAAACATTCAGTACTTC.

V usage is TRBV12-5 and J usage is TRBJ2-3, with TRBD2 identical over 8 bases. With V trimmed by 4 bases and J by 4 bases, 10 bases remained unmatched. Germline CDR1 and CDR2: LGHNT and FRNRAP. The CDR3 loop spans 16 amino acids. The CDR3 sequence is CASGSAPGLEADTQYF. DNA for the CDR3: TGTGCTAGTGGTTCGGCCCCGGGACTAGAGGCAGATACGCAGTATTTT.

DNA for the CDR3: TGCAGTGCGACGAGAGGGGACAAGGCCTACGAGCAGTACTTC. Translated: CSATRGDKAYEQYF. V and J are TRBV20-1 and TRBJ2-7; a possible D gene is TRBD1 (6 bases). V lost 6 bases and J lost 2, with 17 bases in between. The CDR3 runs to 14 residues. Germline values: CDR1 DFQATT, CDR2 SNEGSKA (reference sequence).

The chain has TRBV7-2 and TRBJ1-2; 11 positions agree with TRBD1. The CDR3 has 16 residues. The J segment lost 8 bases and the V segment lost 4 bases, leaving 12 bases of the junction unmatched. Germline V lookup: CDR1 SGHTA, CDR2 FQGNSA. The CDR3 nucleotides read TGTGCCAGCAGCTCGAACGGACAGGGGGCACTCGAAGGCTACACCTTC. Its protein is CASSSNGQGALEGYTF.

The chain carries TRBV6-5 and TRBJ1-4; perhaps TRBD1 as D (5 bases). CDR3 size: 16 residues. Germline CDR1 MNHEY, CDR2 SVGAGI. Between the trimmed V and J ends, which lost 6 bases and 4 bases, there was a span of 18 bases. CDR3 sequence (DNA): TGTGCCAGCAGGACTCGTACCGGGACGGGTAATGAAAAACTGTTTTTT. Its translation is CASRTRTGTGNEKLFF.

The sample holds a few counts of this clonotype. The chain's CDR3 is CSARLGVLTDTQYF. The CDR3 region has the DNA TGCAGTGCTAGATTGGGGGTACTCACAGATACGCAGTATTTT. The rearrangement joins TRBV20-1 to TRBJ2-3; TRBD1 or TRBD2 may be the D gene (5 bases each). V shed 2 bases and J shed 2 bases, with 11 bases lying between them. The CDR3 covers 14 residues. Germline assignment: CDR1 DFQATT and CDR2 SNEGSKA (reference sequence).

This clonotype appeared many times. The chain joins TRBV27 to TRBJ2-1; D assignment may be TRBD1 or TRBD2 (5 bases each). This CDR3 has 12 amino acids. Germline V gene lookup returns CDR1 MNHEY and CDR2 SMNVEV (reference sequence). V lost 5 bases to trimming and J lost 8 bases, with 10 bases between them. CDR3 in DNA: TGTGCCAGCAGTACCCGAGGGGATGAGCAGTTCTTC. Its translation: CASSTRGDEQFF.

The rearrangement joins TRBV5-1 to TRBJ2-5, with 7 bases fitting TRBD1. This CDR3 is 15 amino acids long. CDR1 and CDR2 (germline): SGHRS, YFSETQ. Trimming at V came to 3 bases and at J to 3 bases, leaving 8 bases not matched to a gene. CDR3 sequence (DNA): TGCGCCAGCAGCTCGCGACAGGGCACAGAAGAGACCCAGTACTTC. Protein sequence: CASSSRQGTEETQYF.

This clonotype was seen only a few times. The CDR3 sequence: CSAERKGGRETQYF. Here the CDR3 DNA reads TGCAGTGCTGAGCGCAAGGGGGGACGCGAGACCCAGTACTTC. This chain joins TRBV20-1 and TRBJ2-5; D may be TRBD1 or TRBD2 (6 bases each). V lost 5 bases, J lost 5 bases, and 18 bases lay in between. This CDR3 spans 14 amino acids. CDR1 and CDR2 from the germline V gene are DFQATT and SNEGSKA (reference sequence).

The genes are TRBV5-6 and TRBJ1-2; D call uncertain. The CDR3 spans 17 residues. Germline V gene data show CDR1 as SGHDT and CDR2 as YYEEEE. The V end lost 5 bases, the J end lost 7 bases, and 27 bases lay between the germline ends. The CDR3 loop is CASRTITVLELGSGYTF. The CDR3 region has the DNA TGTGCCAGCAGAACCATAACCGTACTCGAGTTAGGAAGTGGCTACACCTTC.

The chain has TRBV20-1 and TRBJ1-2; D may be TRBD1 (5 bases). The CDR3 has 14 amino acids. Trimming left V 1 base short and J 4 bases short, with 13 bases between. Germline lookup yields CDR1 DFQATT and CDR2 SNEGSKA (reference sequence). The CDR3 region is CSARAQDKIYGYTF. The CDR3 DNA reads TGCAGTGCTAGAGCACAGGACAAAATCTATGGCTACACCTTC.

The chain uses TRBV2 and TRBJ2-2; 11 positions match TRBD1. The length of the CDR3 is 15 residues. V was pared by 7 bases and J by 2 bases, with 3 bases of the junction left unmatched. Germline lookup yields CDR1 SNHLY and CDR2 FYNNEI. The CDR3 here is CASTGQGVNTGELFF. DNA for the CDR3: TGTGCCAGCACGGGACAGGGGGTTAACACCGGGGAGCTGTTTTTT.

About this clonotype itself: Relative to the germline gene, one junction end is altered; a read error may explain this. The CDR3 nucleotides read TGTGCCAGCAGTTCCAAAGGGACTGCATTGGGCGATGGCCACACCTTC. It is translated as CASSSKGTALGDGHTF. The chain joins TRBV28 to TRBJ1-2, with a possible D match to TRBD1 (5 bases). Germline CDR1 reads MDHEN; CDR2 reads SYDVKM. The length of the CDR3 is 16 residues.

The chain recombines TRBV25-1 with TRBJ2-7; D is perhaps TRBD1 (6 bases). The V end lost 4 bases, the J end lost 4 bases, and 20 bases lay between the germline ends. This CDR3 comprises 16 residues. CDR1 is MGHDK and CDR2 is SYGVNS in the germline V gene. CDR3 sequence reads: CASSGPNSAGVYEQYF. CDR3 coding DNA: TGTGCCAGCAGTGGCCCCAACAGTGCAGGGGTATACGAGCAGTACTTC.

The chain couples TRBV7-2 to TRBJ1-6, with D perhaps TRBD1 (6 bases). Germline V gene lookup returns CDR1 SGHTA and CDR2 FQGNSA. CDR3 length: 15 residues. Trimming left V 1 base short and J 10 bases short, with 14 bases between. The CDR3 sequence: CASSLGRGGLSPLHF. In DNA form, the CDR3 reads TGTGCCAGCAGCTTAGGTAGAGGGGGATTGTCACCCCTCCACTTT.

CDR3 sequence reads: CASTPGLLYTDTQYF. The CDR3 bases are TGTGCCAGCACCCCAGGACTCCTCTACACAGATACGCAGTATTTT. This rearrangement joins TRBV11-2 to TRBJ2-3; TRBD2 might be the D (5 bases). The CDR3 extends over 15 amino acids. Trimming shortened V by 7 bases and J by 2 bases, and 16 bases separated the two germline ends. Per germline, CDR1 SGHAT and CDR2 FQNNGV. Drawing the rest from reference TRBV11-2 and TRBJ2-3, the complete variable domain is EAGVAQSPRYKIIEKRQSVAFWCNPISGHATLYWYQQILGQGPKLLIQFQNNGVVDDSQLPKDRFSAERLKGVDSTLKIQPAKLEDSAVYLCASTPGLLYTDTQYFGPGTRLTVL.

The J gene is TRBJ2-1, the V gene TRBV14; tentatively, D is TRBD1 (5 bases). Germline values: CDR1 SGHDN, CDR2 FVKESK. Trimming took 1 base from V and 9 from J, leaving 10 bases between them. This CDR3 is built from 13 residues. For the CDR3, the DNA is TGTGCCAGCAGCCAAGTCCGGACACTTGAGCAGTTCTTC. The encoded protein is CASSQVRTLEQFF.